This record covers a single TCR beta chain. Genomic DNA (from each subset) was split evenly across several immunoSEQ plates. What was sequenced on ten immunoSEQ deep assay plates was unsorted PBMC DNA. Original processing methods: ImmunoSEQ supplied junction-only sequences lacking quality scores, so filtering was different. Libraries were prepared by immunoSEQ multiplex PCR; TCRdb keeps only in-frame clonotypes and omits some of them. D and trimming come from the DNA, and the V and J calls and clone size come from that table. The table includes about 490,000 clones, 78% detected once. This entry belongs to a study of shared clonotypes between healthy human individuals. This CDR3 comprises 14 residues. The germline CDR1 and CDR2 sequences are MDHEN and SYDVKM. V was pared by 10 bases and J by 3 bases, with 19 bases between. Donors, without exception, were Caucasian adults residing in Nashville, Tennessee.

The rearrangement uses TRBV28 and TRBJ2-7; D could derive from TRBD1 or TRBD2 (6 bases each). This sequence originates from a woman between 35 and 50 years old in good health. Some clones in this sample may be carry-over from other donors' samples. The sequencing input was PBMCs. The DNA of the CDR3 is TGTGCCACTGGGGGGCTAGGCGATTACTACGAGCAGTACTTC. It is translated as CATGGLGDYYEQYF.